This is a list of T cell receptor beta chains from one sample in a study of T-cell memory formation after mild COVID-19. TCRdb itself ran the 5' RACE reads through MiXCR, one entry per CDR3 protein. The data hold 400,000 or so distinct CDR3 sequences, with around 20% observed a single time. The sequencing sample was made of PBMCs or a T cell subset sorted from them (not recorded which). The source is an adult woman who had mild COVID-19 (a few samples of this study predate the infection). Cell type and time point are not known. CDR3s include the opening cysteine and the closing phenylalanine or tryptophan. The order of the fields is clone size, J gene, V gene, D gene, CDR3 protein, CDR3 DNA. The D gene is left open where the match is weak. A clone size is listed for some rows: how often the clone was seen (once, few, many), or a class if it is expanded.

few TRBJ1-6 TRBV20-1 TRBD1 CSARDSQGAGSPLHF TGCAGTGCTAGAGATTCCCAGGGGGCAGGTTCACCCCTCCACTTT
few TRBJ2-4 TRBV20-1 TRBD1 CSAEGTANIQYF TGCAGTGCAGAGGGGACAGCGAACATTCAGTACTTC
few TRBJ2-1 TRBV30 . CAWRRHVGEGNEQFF TGTGCCTGGAGGCGCCACGTGGGAGAGGGCAATGAGCAGTTCTTC
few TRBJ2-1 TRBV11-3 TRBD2 CASTPRLAGNNEQFF TGTGCCAGCACCCCCCGACTAGCGGGAAACAATGAGCAGTTCTTC
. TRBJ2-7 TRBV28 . CASSLSLGSQGLFYEQYF TGTGCCAGCAGTTTAAGTTTAGGGTCCCAGGGACTCTTCTACGAGCAGTACTTC
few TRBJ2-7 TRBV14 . CASSQVSALVGEQYF TGTGCCAGCAGCCAAGTTTCAGCGTTGGTGGGCGAGCAGTACTTC
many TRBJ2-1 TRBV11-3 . CASSLEGPRSEQFF TGTGCCAGCAGCTTAGAGGGACCTAGGAGTGAGCAGTTCTTC
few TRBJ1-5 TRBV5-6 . CASSWSGEQPQHF TGTGCCAGCAGCTGGTCAGGGGAACAGCCCCAGCATTTT
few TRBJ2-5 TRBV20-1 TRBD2 CSARDPNRGGGETQYF TGCAGTGCTAGAGATCCCAATAGGGGCGGGGGTGAGACCCAGTACTTC
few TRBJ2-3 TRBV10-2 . CASSVQRATDTQYF TGCGCCAGTTCTGTCCAGCGGGCCACAGATACGCAGTATTTT
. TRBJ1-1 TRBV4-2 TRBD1 CASSQDGTGVTEAFF TGTGCCAGCAGCCAAGACGGGACAGGGGTAACTGAAGCTTTCTTT
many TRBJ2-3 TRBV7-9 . CASSRGAVERDTQYF TGTGCCAGCAGCCGCGGGGCCGTCGAACGGGATACGCAGTATTTT
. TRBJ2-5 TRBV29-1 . CSVCRDERKETQYF TGCAGCGTTTGCAGGGACGAACGAAAAGAGACCCAGTACTTC
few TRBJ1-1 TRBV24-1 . CATSDLVRAFF TGTGCCACCAGTGATTTAGTCCGGGCTTTCTTT
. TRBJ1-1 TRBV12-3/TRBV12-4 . CASSGTGTRGLRTEAFF TGTGCCAGCAGTGGAACCGGGACAAGGGGACTACGCACTGAAGCTTTCTTT
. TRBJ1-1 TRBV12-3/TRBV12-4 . CASSLPRVNTEAFF TGTGCCAGCAGTTTACCCAGGGTCAACACTGAAGCTTTCTTT